The 32 T cell receptor beta chains in this list originate from one sample, sequenced in a study of memory CD4+ T cells and cytomegalovirus serostatus. Single viable CD3+CD4+CD8-CD45RO+ cells were sorted as the memory CD4+ T cells. Measured with immunoSEQ multiplex PCR; TCRdb has only the in-frame clones, and not every one. The sample includes around 25,000 clones, about three quarters of them seen just once. The sequenced sample was memory CD4+ T cells from blood. All receptors derive from an adult in good health and CMV-seronegative.

CDR3 amino acids: CAISEYSGANVLTF. The DNA for the CDR3 is TGTGCCATCAGTGAGTACTCTGGGGCCAACGTCCTGACTTTC. The chain uses TRBV10-3 and TRBJ2-6; no clear D gene. The CDR3 sequence is 14 residues long. V lost 1 base to trimming and J lost 0 bases, with 1 base between them. Germline V gene data show CDR1 as ENHRY and CDR2 as SYGVKD.

The V and J genes are TRBV27 and TRBJ1-4; the D is unclear. V lost 6 bases, J lost 9 bases, and 23 bases lay in between. Germline V gives CDR1 MNHEY, CDR2 SMNVEV (reference sequence). CDR3 size: 16 residues. The CDR3 region is CASSPEAPGRRQKLFF. The CDR3 nucleotides read TGTGCCAGCAGCCCTGAAGCACCGGGCCGAAGGCAAAAACTGTTTTTT.

There are a few counts of this clone. The junction shows a germline mismatch at one end, possibly a read error. The chain uses TRBV5-4 and TRBJ2-3; 11 positions agree with TRBD2. Germline lookup yields CDR1 SGHNT and CDR2 YYREEE (reference sequence). This CDR3 is 13 amino acids long. In DNA, the CDR3 is TGTGCCACCGGGACTAGCGGCACGGATACGCAGTATTTT. Translation gives CATGTSGTDTQYF.

The chain recombines TRBV13 with TRBJ2-3; 9 positions match TRBD1. After removal of 2 bases from V and 0 bases from J, the junction contained 3 bases not matched to a gene. The length of the CDR3 is 16 residues. Germline lookup yields CDR1 PRHDT and CDR2 FYEKMQ (reference sequence). CDR3 residues: CASSLRGTGSTDTQYF. The CDR3, as DNA: TGTGCCAGCAGCTTAAGAGGGACAGGGAGCACAGATACGCAGTATTTT.

This chain uses TRBV7-8 with TRBJ1-1; D remains unclear. The CDR3 is made up of 14 amino acids. Germline values: CDR1 SGHVS, CDR2 FQNEAQ. With 3 bases removed from V and 1 base from J, the gap between germline ends came to 9 bases. The CDR3 region has the DNA TGTGCCAGCAGCTTCCTTCCCCAGAACACTGAAGCTTTCTTT. Translating gives CASSFLPQNTEAFF.

This clone has more than one count but fewer than ten. This rearrangement joins TRBV4-2 to TRBJ2-2; unclear D gene. CDR3 size: 16 residues. The V and J ends lost 2 bases and 0 bases respectively, with 10 bases between them. Germline CDR1 is LGHNA and CDR2 is YNFKEQ. CDR3 in DNA: TGTGCCAGCAGCCAATTAGTGGCCTCGAACACCGGGGAGCTGTTTTTT. Translated: CASSQLVASNTGELFF.

This chain uses TRBV11-2 with TRBJ1-3, with D tentatively TRBD1 (6 bases). The CDR3 runs to 16 residues. The V gene's germline CDR1 is SGHAT and CDR2 FQNNGV. The V end lost 2 bases, the J end lost 2 bases, and 13 bases lay between the germline ends. CDR3: CASSLRQDTAGNTIYF. The CDR3 DNA sequence: TGTGCCAGCAGCTTACGACAGGACACCGCTGGAAACACCATATATTTT. Full variable domain (rest looked up from reference TRBV11-2 and TRBJ1-3): EAGVAQSPRYKIIEKRQSVAFWCNPISGHATLYWYQQILGQGPKLLIQFQNNGVVDDSQLPKDRFSAERLKGVDSTLKIQPAKLEDSAVYLCASSLRQDTAGNTIYFGEGSWLTVV.

The chain combines TRBV5-1 with TRBJ2-5; no clear D gene. The CDR3 runs 12 residues. The ends were cut back, 0 bases at V and 5 bases at J, with 5 bases in the middle. Per the germline V gene, CDR1 is SGHRS and CDR2 is YFSETQ. The CDR3 DNA follows: TGCGCCAGCAGCTTGGACTTCGAGACCCAGTACTTC. This encodes CASSLDFETQYF.

J is TRBJ2-7 and V is TRBV11-1, with TRBD1 identical over 10 bases. Germline values: CDR1 SGHAT, CDR2 FQDESV (reference sequence). J gave up 2 bases and V 2 bases, and 3 bases lay outside the gene matches. CDR3 length: 15 amino acids. CDR3 DNA: TGTGCCAGCAGCTTACTCGGGACAGGGGCCTACGAGCAGTACTTC. Encoded protein: CASSLLGTGAYEQYF.

V and J are TRBV5-1 and TRBJ1-2; D remains unclear. Germline-derived CDR1 and CDR2 are SGHRS and YFSETQ. This CDR3 has 14 residues. V was shortened by 1 base and J by 2 bases, with 9 bases between the two germline ends. CDR3 DNA sequence: TGCGCCAGCAGCTTGCCAGGAGTAAACTATGGCTACACCTTC. Translation gives CASSLPGVNYGYTF. The full variable domain, with the rest looked up from reference TRBV5-1 and TRBJ1-2, is KAGVTQTPRYLIKTRGQQVTLSCSPISGHRSVSWYQQTPGQGLQFLFEYFSETQRNKGNFPGRFSGRQFSNSRSEMNVSTLELGDSALYLCASSLPGVNYGYTFGSGTRLTVV.

The chain couples TRBV18 to TRBJ2-3, with D maybe TRBD2 (5 bases). Germline lookup yields CDR1 KGHSH and CDR2 LQKENI. The V end lost 2 bases, the J end lost 6 bases, and 6 bases lay between the germline ends. This CDR3 comprises 12 residues. This CDR3 is CASSPTRDTQYF. CDR3 in DNA: TGTGCCAGCTCACCAACTAGGGATACGCAGTATTTT.

The J gene is TRBJ1-1, the V gene TRBV7-2; D is uncertain. The CDR3 is made up of 15 amino acids. Trimming left V 5 bases short and J 0 bases short, with 13 bases between. Looked up from germline, CDR1 is SGHTA and CDR2 is FQGNSA. CDR3 DNA sequence: TGTGCCAGCAGCCCCAAGTCTTCAATGAACACTGAAGCTTTCTTT. Translated, it gives CASSPKSSMNTEAFF.

The J gene is TRBJ2-3, the V gene TRBV19; 9 bases agree with TRBD2. This CDR3 has 14 amino acids. The V segment lost 8 bases and the J segment 5 bases; nucleotides outside the gene matches: 8. Germline V gene lookup returns CDR1 LNHDA and CDR2 SQIVND (reference sequence). The CDR3, as DNA: TGTGCCAGTGGAAGGGAGCGGGGGGAAGATACGCAGTATTTT. Encoded protein: CASGRERGEDTQYF.

A few counts support this clone. The gene calls are TRBV7-2 and TRBJ2-7; D not certain. The CDR3 contains 12 residues. CDR1 is SGHTA, CDR2 FQGNSA, per germline. Between the trimmed V and J ends, which lost 1 base and 3 bases, there was a span of 4 bases. CDR3 sequence reads: CASSLGSYEQYF. CDR3 nucleotide sequence: TGTGCCAGCAGCTTAGGCAGCTACGAGCAGTACTTC.

This clone was seen a handful of times. CDR3 amino acids: CASSTPGQGSYNEQFF. The DNA for the CDR3 is TGTGCCAGTAGTACCCCAGGACAGGGCTCCTACAATGAGCAGTTCTTC. The chain couples TRBV19 to TRBJ2-1, with TRBD1 matching over 8 bases. Germline V gives CDR1 LNHDA, CDR2 SQIVND (reference sequence). The CDR3 is made up of 16 amino acids. The V gene end was trimmed by 4 bases and the J gene end by 0 bases; junction bases not matched to a gene: 5.

This clone was seen more than once but under ten times. The V and J genes are TRBV5-6 and TRBJ1-3, with 7 bases fitting TRBD1. Germline V gives CDR1 SGHDT, CDR2 YYEEEE. After removal of 1 base from V and 4 bases from J, the junction contained 8 bases not matched to a gene. The CDR3 totals 16 residues. The CDR3 DNA reads as TGTGCCAGCAGCTTGCAGGGAACAGGGGCCGGAAACACCATATATTTT. It is translated as CASSLQGTGAGNTIYF. Based on the CDR3 plus reference TRBV5-6 and TRBJ1-3, the full variable domain is DAGVTQSPTHLIKTRGQQVTLRCSPKSGHDTVSWYQQALGQGPQFIFQYYEEEERQRGNFPDRFSGHQFPNYSSELNVNALLLGDSALYLCASSLQGTGAGNTIYFGEGSWLTVV.

This clone was seen more than once but under ten times. Other DNA sequences in this specimen translate into the identical CDR3. The chain links TRBV30 to TRBJ1-5, with 8 bases identical to TRBD1. Germline V gene data show CDR1 as GTSNPN and CDR2 as SVGIG (reference sequence). The CDR3 sequence is 13 residues long. The V gene end was trimmed by 5 bases and the J gene end by 5 bases; junction bases not matched to a gene: 5. The CDR3 here is CAWDRGRDQPQHF. The DNA for the CDR3 is TGTGCCTGGGACAGGGGTAGAGATCAGCCCCAGCATTTT.

The sample holds a few counts of this clone. The V call is TRBV5-1, the J call TRBJ2-6; D is possibly TRBD1 (6 bases). The CDR3 extends over 18 amino acids. Deletions cut 2 bases from V and 0 bases from J, with 15 bases between. Germline-derived CDR1 and CDR2 are SGHRS and YFSETQ. Here the CDR3 DNA reads TGCGCCAGCAGCTTTGTTGCGACAGGCAGCTCTGGGGCCAACGTCCTGACTTTC. Translated, it gives CASSFVATGSSGANVLTF.

This clone was picked up a small number of times. The chain has TRBV12-5 and TRBJ1-2, with 7 nucleotides matching TRBD1. The CDR3 consists of 15 residues. In germline, CDR1 is LGHNT, CDR2 FRNRAP. V lost 1 base, J lost 0 bases, and 2 bases stayed unmatched. The CDR3 nucleotides are TGTGCTAGTGGTTTGGGGGACAGTGCTAACTATGGCTACACCTTC. Protein: CASGLGDSANYGYTF.

This clone was observed a handful of times. The chain couples TRBV27 to TRBJ2-3; 10 nucleotides line up with TRBD1. Per germline, CDR1 MNHEY and CDR2 SMNVEV (reference sequence). The CDR3 has 16 amino acids. V shed 6 bases, J shed 3 bases, and the junction held 9 bases outside the gene matches. Written as DNA, the CDR3 is TGTGCCAGCAGACTTGGGGACAGGGGCGGGACAGATACGCAGTATTTT. It is translated as CASRLGDRGGTDTQYF.

This clone was recorded a few times. The V gene is TRBV30, the J gene TRBJ1-4; D possibly corresponds to TRBD1 (6 bases). The germline V gene encodes CDR1 GTSNPN and CDR2 SVGIG (reference sequence). V lost 7 bases and J lost 12, with 18 bases in between. CDR3 length equals 12 residues. The CDR3 protein is CALNRVGGQLFF. In nucleotides, the CDR3 is TGTGCCTTGAACAGGGTAGGAGGTCAACTGTTTTTT.

This clone was detected only once. This sequence joins TRBV7-3 and TRBJ2-3; 9 bases align to TRBD2. Looked up from germline, CDR1 is SGHTA and CDR2 is FQGTGA. Unmatched junction bases numbered 7, after V lost 2 bases and J lost 4 bases. CDR3 length: 16 amino acids. The CDR3 nucleotides are TGTGCCAGCAGCTTATTCGGGACTAGCCTTGCAGATACGCAGTATTTT. Translation gives CASSLFGTSLADTQYF.

The chain recombines TRBV5-1 with TRBJ2-5; tentative D call: TRBD1 (6 bases). CDR3 length: 14 residues. Looked up from germline, CDR1 is SGHRS and CDR2 is YFSETQ. V shed 2 bases and J shed 1 base, with 9 bases lying between them. The CDR3 reads CASSFRGPQETQYF. The CDR3 coding sequence is TGCGCCAGCAGCTTCAGGGGCCCCCAAGAGACCCAGTACTTC.

The V call is TRBV7-2, the J call TRBJ2-1; D not resolved. From germline, CDR1 is SGHTA and CDR2 FQGNSA. V lost 5 bases and J 6 bases, leaving 20 bases between the germline ends. This CDR3 has 16 amino acids. CDR3 sequence: CASSERVGSLGNEQFF. Here the CDR3 DNA reads TGTGCCAGCAGCGAACGAGTGGGTAGTTTGGGCAATGAGCAGTTCTTC.

This clone was picked up a small number of times. V and J are TRBV5-1 and TRBJ2-7, with a weak D call TRBD1 (6 bases). From germline, CDR1 is SGHRS and CDR2 YFSETQ. Trimming shortened V by 4 bases and J by 3 bases, and 8 bases separated the two germline ends. The CDR3 length is 12 residues. CDR3 loop: CASSVTGYEQYF. The CDR3 DNA is TGCGCCAGCAGCGTGACAGGCTACGAGCAGTACTTC.

The chain employs TRBV29-1 and TRBJ1-2; D is possibly TRBD1 (5 bases). Germline V gene sequence: CDR1 SQVTM, CDR2 ANQGSEA. The CDR3 is made up of 12 amino acids. Between the trimmed V and J ends, which lost 6 bases and 6 bases, there was a span of 14 bases. CDR3 sequence reads: CSVVFGTHGYTF. As DNA, the CDR3 is TGCAGCGTCGTGTTCGGGACCCATGGCTACACCTTC. The full variable domain, rest sourced from reference TRBV29-1 and TRBJ1-2, is SAVISQKPSRDICQRGTSLTIQCQVDSQVTMMFWYRQQPGQSLTLIATANQGSEATYESGFVIDKFPISRPNLTFSTLTVSNMSPEDSSIYLCSVVFGTHGYTFGSGTRLTVV.

The chain joins TRBV5-1 to TRBJ1-4, with 9 positions matching TRBD1. Germline V CDR1 and CDR2: SGHRS, YFSETQ. V gave up 5 bases and J gave up 5 bases; unmatched junction bases: 4. The CDR3 loop spans 14 amino acids. The CDR3 nucleotides are TGCGCCAGCAGACATGGACAGGGGAATGAAAAACTGTTTTTT. As protein: CASRHGQGNEKLFF.

The CDR3 here is CASSVLGGLGGGETQYF. CDR3 sequence (DNA): TGTGCCAGCAGCGTTTTGGGCGGGCTTGGGGGAGGAGAGACCCAGTACTTC. The genes are TRBV9 and TRBJ2-5; maybe TRBD2 (6 bases). The CDR3 contains 17 residues. V dropped 2 bases and J dropped 4 bases, with 21 bases sitting between them. The germline gives CDR1 SGDLS, CDR2 YYNGEE.

The genes are TRBV9 and TRBJ2-5; TRBD2 aligns across 10 bases. Germline V gene lookup returns CDR1 SGDLS and CDR2 YYNGEE. CDR3 size: 16 residues. V gave up 0 bases and J gave up 5 bases; unmatched junction bases: 7. CDR3 DNA sequence: TGTGCCAGCAGCGTAGTCGGGACTAGCGTCGGTGAGACCCAGTACTTC. This gives the protein CASSVVGTSVGETQYF.

The V call is TRBV6-5, the J call TRBJ1-2, with D possibly TRBD1 on 5 matching bases. V dropped 2 bases and J dropped 8 bases, with 6 bases sitting between them. Per germline, CDR1 MNHEY and CDR2 SVGAGI. The CDR3 length is 11 residues. CDR3 sequence reads: CASSYRDGYTF. Written as DNA, the CDR3 is TGTGCCAGCAGTTACAGGGACGGCTACACCTTC.

This clone came up a few times. The V gene is TRBV7-2, the J gene TRBJ2-2; D uncertain. This CDR3 comprises 14 residues. V lost 7 bases to trimming and J lost 6 bases, with 15 bases between them. The germline V gene encodes CDR1 SGHTA and CDR2 FQGNSA. The CDR3 DNA reads as TGTGCCAGCACCCAATTGGGTTCCCCCGGGGAGCTGTTTTTT. It codes for CASTQLGSPGELFF. The full variable domain, completed using reference TRBV7-2 and TRBJ2-2, is GAGVSQSPSNKVTEKGKDVELRCDPISGHTALYWYRQSLGQGLEFLIYFQGNSAPDKSGLPSDRFSAERTGGSVSTLTIQRTQQEDSAVYLCASTQLGSPGELFFGEGSRLTVL.

V gene TRBV29-1 combines with J gene TRBJ1-4, with 8 positions matching TRBD1. The V gene's germline CDR1 is SQVTM and CDR2 ANQGSEA. The CDR3 has 13 residues. V lost 7 bases to trimming and J lost 8 bases; unmatched junction nucleotides: 9. This CDR3 is CSAEGTGEEKLFF. CDR3 nucleotides: TGCAGCGCCGAAGGGACAGGTGAAGAAAAACTGTTTTTT.